These 17 T cell receptor beta chains were all obtained from the same sample, sequenced in a study of CD8 T cells in ankylosing spondylitis. Using its own MiXCR run on the 5' RACE reads, TCRdb lists one record per CDR3 protein. The data show hundreds of thousands of distinct CDR3 sequences, with under 30% seen just once and more than 6.5% held by the top ten. The sequenced sample consisted of blood, either unsorted or a sorted T cell fraction (not recorded which). The receptors come from a male donor with ankylosing spondylitis or in good health (not recorded which).

This clonotype was seen many times. This sequence joins TRBV6-1 and TRBJ2-2; D might be TRBD1 (5 bases). This CDR3 region has 19 residues. The V end was cut by 5 bases, the J end by 6 bases, with 28 bases between. From germline, CDR1 is MNHNS and CDR2 SASEGT. In DNA, the CDR3 is TGTGCCAGCAGTCCGAAGCCCCCCGTCGCAGGGATGTTTTCCGGGGAGCTGTTTTTT. Residues: CASSPKPPVAGMFSGELFF.

This chain connects TRBV7-9 to TRBJ1-2; D is perhaps TRBD1 (5 bases). Trimming shortened V by 6 bases and J by 4 bases, and 9 bases separated the two germline ends. Germline assignment: CDR1 SEHNR and CDR2 FQNEAQ (reference sequence). The CDR3 covers 12 residues. This chain's CDR3 is CASSDSPYGYTF. CDR3 DNA: TGTGCCAGCAGTGACAGCCCCTATGGCTACACCTTC.

Details on this clonotype: A read error may be the cause here, since a much bigger clone is one base away. This rearrangement joins TRBV7-3 to TRBJ2-1, with D possibly called TRBD1 or TRBD2 (5 bases each). This CDR3 has 16 residues. Germline CDR1 SGHTA, CDR2 FQGTGA. CDR3 nucleotides: TGTGCCAGCAGCTTAATGGGGGACCTGGGGTACAATGAGCGGTTCTTC. This translates into CASSLMGDLGYNERFF.

This chain connects TRBV20-1 to TRBJ2-1, with 9 bases lining up with TRBD2. From germline, CDR1 is DFQATT and CDR2 SNEGSKA (reference sequence). The CDR3 covers 16 residues. The ends lost 0 bases at V and 10 bases at J; junction bases unmatched: 13. The CDR3 reads CSARDLRAGGAGEQFF. The CDR3 coding sequence is TGCAGTGCTAGAGATCTGCGAGCGGGAGGTGCTGGGGAGCAGTTCTTC.

This clonotype occurred many times. The chain carries TRBV20-1 and TRBJ2-3, with 10 bases lining up with TRBD2. The ends lost 7 bases at V and 2 bases at J; junction bases unmatched: 12. Germline CDR1 is DFQATT and CDR2 is SNEGSKA (reference sequence). This CDR3 has 16 amino acids. The CDR3 DNA reads TGCAGTGGTAGCGGGAGGACGGGGGTCACCACAGATACGCAGTATTTT. This gives the protein CSGSGRTGVTTDTQYF.

This clonotype showed up just a few times. The chain has TRBV29-1 and TRBJ2-1; 14 bases fit TRBD2. The CDR3 extends over 17 amino acids. The V and J ends lost 4 bases and 4 bases, in that order; junction bases with no gene match: 9. Germline CDR1 and CDR2: SQVTM and ANQGSEA. CDR3 residues: CSVVLGLAGGGYNEQFF. In nucleotides, the CDR3 is TGCAGCGTTGTCCTTGGACTAGCGGGAGGCGGGTACAATGAGCAGTTCTTC.

There are a few counts of this clonotype. The chain combines TRBV20-1 with TRBJ2-7; D is undetermined. The germline gives CDR1 DFQATT, CDR2 SNEGSKA (reference sequence). V dropped 7 bases and J dropped 2 bases, with 9 bases sitting between them. This CDR3 comprises 11 residues. The CDR3 loop reads CSVGNTYEQYF. CDR3 coding DNA: TGCAGTGTGGGGAATACCTACGAGCAGTACTTC.

Ten or more counts support this clonotype. The chain uses TRBV6-1 and TRBJ1-1, with unresolved D. The germline V gene has CDR1 MNHNS and CDR2 SASEGT. The CDR3 extends over 13 amino acids. V was clipped by 6 bases and J by 5 bases, with 13 bases between them. The CDR3 loop is CASRLYAGTEAFF. The CDR3 DNA sequence: TGTGCCAGCAGGCTTTATGCGGGGACTGAAGCTTTCTTT.

The chain is built from TRBV6-1 and TRBJ2-3, with D possibly TRBD1 on 7 matching bases. The CDR3 is 18 amino acids. Germline V gene lookup returns CDR1 MNHNS and CDR2 SASEGT. With 4 bases removed from V and 0 bases from J, the gap between germline ends came to 20 bases. CDR3 amino acids: CASSGRRDSSYSTDTQYF. The CDR3 DNA is TGTGCCAGCAGTGGGAGGAGGGACAGCTCTTATAGCACAGATACGCAGTATTTT.

The chain links TRBV6-1 to TRBJ2-2; D gene unclear. CDR1 MNHNS and CDR2 SASEGT come from the germline V gene. This CDR3 region has 15 residues. Trimming pared 3 bases from V and 3 bases from J, leaving 11 bases between. Written as DNA, the CDR3 is TGTGCCAGCAGTGATCGGCAGGAATACACCGGGGAGCTGTTTTTT. As protein: CASSDRQEYTGELFF.

This clonotype was detected ten times or more. The rearrangement links TRBV20-1 to TRBJ2-1; 10 bases are a match to TRBD2. The length of the CDR3 is 19 residues. Germline CDR1 reads DFQATT; CDR2 reads SNEGSKA (reference sequence). Trimming removed 0 bases from V and 3 bases from J; junction bases left unmatched: 14. The CDR3 sequence is CSARDLVRLAGGNYNEQFF. DNA for the CDR3: TGCAGTGCTAGAGATCTCGTCCGATTAGCGGGAGGAAACTACAATGAGCAGTTCTTC.

In this sample, this clonotype turned up a few times. The chain recombines TRBV7-3 with TRBJ2-3, with 7 bases fitting TRBD2. This CDR3 spans 16 amino acids. The trim removed 5 bases at V and 7 bases at J, leaving 15 bases unmatched. The germline gives CDR1 SGHTA, CDR2 FQGTGA. The DNA for the CDR3 is TGTGCCAGCAGCCCAAGCGGGAACCCCGGGCGAAATACGCAGTATTTT. Protein sequence: CASSPSGNPGRNTQYF.

This clonotype has ten or more counts. The chain couples TRBV5-6 to TRBJ1-2; D gene ambiguous. CDR1 SGHDT and CDR2 YYEEEE come from the germline V gene. The CDR3 sequence is 13 residues long. The V gene lost 4 bases and the J gene lost 4 bases, with 11 bases spanning the gap. The CDR3 region has the DNA TGTGCCAGCAGCCTCACGGTGGCCTATGGCTACACCTTC. This gives the protein CASSLTVAYGYTF.

In its sample, this clonotype was seen many times. V usage is TRBV6-5 and J usage is TRBJ2-7; unclear D gene. Deletions cut 0 bases from V and 3 bases from J, with 6 bases between. CDR1 MNHEY and CDR2 SVGAGI come from the germline V gene. The CDR3 totals 13 residues. CDR3 nucleotides: TGTGCCAGCAGTTACTCCGGTCTCTACGAGCAGTACTTC. It codes for CASSYSGLYEQYF.

The chain combines TRBV5-1 with TRBJ2-3; 10 positions match TRBD1. Unmatched junction bases numbered 4, after V lost 3 bases and J lost 6 bases. The CDR3 is 14 amino acids. Germline V CDR1 and CDR2: SGHRS, YFSETQ. The CDR3 DNA is TGCGCCAGCAGCTCAGGACAGGGGGACGATACGCAGTATTTT. Its protein product is CASSSGQGDDTQYF.

Only a few counts were recorded for this clonotype. The chain joins TRBV20-1 to TRBJ2-1; 7 bases align to TRBD2. The CDR3 runs 16 residues. V lost 5 bases, J lost 0 bases, and 10 bases stayed unmatched. The germline CDR1 and CDR2 sequences are DFQATT and SNEGSKA (reference sequence). In nucleotides, the CDR3 is TGCAGTGCTGAACAATCTAGCGGTAGCTCCTACAATGAGCAGTTCTTC. Protein: CSAEQSSGSSYNEQFF.

This clonotype was recorded many times. This chain connects TRBV10-3 to TRBJ2-3; 10 nucleotides align to TRBD2. With 5 bases clipped from V and 1 base from J, the junction kept 0 bases outside the gene matches. Looked up from germline, CDR1 is ENHRY and CDR2 is SYGVKD. The CDR3 has 14 residues. CDR3 loop: CAISLAGGTDTQYF. CDR3 sequence (DNA): TGTGCCATCAGTCTAGCGGGAGGCACAGATACGCAGTATTTT.